The present T cell receptor (beta chain) was sequenced within a study of blood T cell repertoires in COVID-19 (dated by TCRdb to 2020 to 2022). For context, the study as a whole: Collaborator samples came from the United States, Italy and Spain and covered acute and convalescent phases of COVID-19. The prospective study material was composed of cDNA or gDNA derived from T cells, B-cell-depleted T cells, or PBMCs. The dataset comprised deeply sampled blood TCRbeta repertoires from subjects exposed to, actively infected with, or recovered from COVID-19. The repertoires were released in a freely available public database meant as a resource for research on the immune response to SARS-CoV-2. Samples came from the ongoing ImmuneRACE study (first 160 participants) plus 1,254 subjects from 6 global collaborators. Sample metadata almost always included a de-identified subject ID, COVID-19 status, age in years and sex. Where HLA class I and class II types were available, the types were taken from metadata supplied by the sample provider, not from assay-based typing. What the study reported, not specific to this receptor: The quantity of clinical and demographic metadata differed by source and by participant and was supplied without curation.

On this clone itself: Its antigen remains undetermined. It has no much larger one-base neighbor in the sample; base qualities were not kept.

CDR1 and CDR2, looked up from the germline V gene, are SGDLS and YYNGEE. The CDR3, cysteine through phenylalanine, is 18 amino acids long. The retained sequence is limited to the CDR3, 54 bases, with the frame set at the first base. V has 1 base trimmed and J has 0 bases trimmed; junction bases matching no gene number 7. Each collaborating institution followed its own protocols to collect whole blood in K2EDTA tubes. Collaborator samples were shipped for TCRbeta analysis as frozen whole blood, isolated PBMCs, or DNA extracted from either sample type. TCRbeta CDR3 regions were amplified from genomic DNA by means of the immunoSEQ Assay, a bias-controlled multiplex PCR. On the authors' methods: Nucleated cell counts per sample were estimated from amplification of reference gene primers within the assay. To quantify the absolute abundance of each unique TCRbeta CDR3 rearrangement, sequence reads were collapsed and filtered. For each sample, productive Simpson clonality was calculated by taking the square root of Simpson's diversity index across productive rearrangements. The clones in this table, taken by TCRdb from immuneACCESS, are in-frame only. Not every clone is retained; where verified, under half of the shortfall comes from an unresolved V gene, and the cause of the rest is unknown. V, J and clone size were drawn from that table, and D and trimming were deduced from the DNA. The sample table contains under 300,000 clones; only one count was recorded for around 84% of them. 6% to 9% of the sample is in the top ten clones.

The receptor's source is a woman between 70 and 85 years old with active or convalescent COVID-19. The specimen sequenced was peripheral blood. The rearranged segments are TRBV9 and TRBJ1-6; TRBD1 lines up with 7 middle nucleotides. This receptor has the CDR3 CASSVRDSPSSYNSPLHF. DNA sequence: TGTGCCAGCAGCGTACGGGACAGTCCAAGCTCCTATAATTCACCCCTCCACTTT.